The clone carrying this T cell receptor beta chain was counted between two and nine times. This entry belongs to a study of blood T cell repertoires in COVID-19. Turning to the study itself: The samples span acute and convalescent COVID-19 from the United States, Italy and Spain. PBMCs, B-cell-depleted T cells, or T cells were the source of the cDNA or gDNA that made up the material.

V was clipped by 3 bases and J by 7 bases, with 4 bases between them. This CDR3 has 11 residues. Per the authors' pipeline: Reference gene primer amplification gave estimated nucleated cell counts. Sequencing was performed with immunoSEQ multiplex PCR; in TCRdb, only in-frame clones are kept and a portion is missing. V, J and clone size are taken as reported in that table, and D and trimming were inferred from the DNA itself. The sample holds 200,000 to 300,000 clones, roughly 84% seen once. The sequence was collected from a human donor in a cohort sampled during active COVID-19. The specimen was peripheral blood. The chain is built from TRBV12-3 or TRBV12-4 and TRBJ2-1; D is ambiguous. In DNA, the CDR3 is TGTGCCAGCAGTTTTTATAATGAGCAGTTCTTC. It encodes CASSFYNEQFF.